This entry lists 16 T cell receptor beta chains sequenced from one sample in a study of T cells in women clearing cervical HPV infection. Sequencing used immunoSEQ multiplex PCR; TCRdb keeps in-frame clones, though not all of them. The table for this sample gives 30,000 to 35,000 clones. The sequenced sample consisted of blood buffy coat. These receptor sequences come from a woman between 18 and 75 years old with a cervical HPV16 infection that either progressed to CIN3+ or cleared (not recorded which).

A note on this clone: The sequenced fragment ends 3 residues before the CDR3 boundary, so the rest is inferred from the germline J gene. The V call is TRBV5-4, the J call TRBJ2-1, with a weak D call TRBD2 (5 bases). This CDR3 comprises 15 residues. V was cut by 2 bases and J by 0 bases, with 9 bases left in between. Germline V lookup: CDR1 SGHNT, CDR2 YYREEE (reference sequence). The chain's CDR3 is CASSFSGVSYNEQFF. CDR3 DNA (partial): TGTGCCAGCAGCTTCAGCGGTGTCTCCTACAATGAG.

A note on this clone: The read is 3 residues too short to cover the CDR3 end, so that end is filled in from the germline J gene. The chain uses TRBV4-1 and TRBJ2-5; perhaps TRBD2 as D (6 bases). Trimming pared 9 bases from V and 2 bases from J, leaving 13 bases between. The CDR3 runs 13 residues. Germline-derived CDR1 and CDR2 are MGHRA and YSYEKL. The CDR3 region is CASTDSGQETQYF. CDR3 bases read: TGCGCCAGTACTGATAGCGGACAAGAGACC.

CDR3 amino acids: CASSSRAGGYNEQFF. The CDR3 DNA, read in part, is TGTGCCAGCAGCTCCCGGGCGGGAGGGTACAATGAG. The chain has TRBV7-2 and TRBJ2-1; TRBD2 matches at 9 bases. The read falls 3 residues short of the CDR3 end, and the missing part is taken from the germline J gene. The CDR3 extends over 15 amino acids. Germline V CDR1 and CDR2: SGHTA, FQGNSA. V lost 4 bases to trimming and J lost 4 bases; unmatched junction nucleotides: 5. The complete variable domain, with remaining parts taken from reference TRBV7-2 and TRBJ2-1, reads GAGVSQSPSNKVTEKGKDVELRCDPISGHTALYWYRQSLGQGLEFLIYFQGNSAPDKSGLPSDRFSAERTGGSVSTLTIQRTQQEDSAVYLCASSSRAGGYNEQFFGPGTRLTVL.

Concerning this clone itself: The read comes to an end 3 residues before the CDR3 does, leaving the germline J gene to fill in the end. This sequence joins TRBV7-2 and TRBJ2-4; D is perhaps TRBD1 (5 bases). The ends were cut back, 5 bases at V and 8 bases at J, with 13 bases in the middle. The germline V gene encodes CDR1 SGHTA and CDR2 FQGNSA. This CDR3 region has 13 residues. CDR3 bases read: TGTGCCAGCAGCCTTGATAGGGGCGACATT. Translated, it gives CASSLDRGDI. The CDR3 reads in full as CASSLDRGDIQYF.

Turning to this clone: Read coverage stops 3 residues before the CDR3 terminus; the germline J gene supplies the remainder. The chain uses TRBV5-4 and TRBJ1-2; no definite D call. CDR3 size: 13 residues. The germline CDR1 and CDR2 sequences are SGHNT and YYREEE (reference sequence). V lost 4 bases and J lost 2, with 9 bases in between. CDR3 DNA, as far as it was read: TGTGCCAGCAGCCCGACGGGGAACTATGGC. It codes for CASSPTGNYG. The entire CDR3 is CASSPTGNYGYTF. Based on the CDR3 plus reference TRBV5-4 and TRBJ1-2, the full variable domain is ETGVTQSPTHLIKTRGQQVTLRCSSQSGHNTVSWYQQALGQGPQFIFQYYREEENGRGNFPPRFSGLQFPNYSSELNVNALELDDSALYLCASSPTGNYGYTFGSGTRLTVV.

A remark on this clone: The CDR3 end lies 3 residues beyond the end of the read and is filled in from the germline J gene. The V and J genes are TRBV5-5 and TRBJ1-1; maybe TRBD1 (5 bases). V was trimmed by 0 bases and J by 5 bases, leaving 14 bases between them. Germline loops: CDR1 SGHKS, CDR2 YYEKEE (reference sequence). This CDR3 is 15 amino acids long. The part of the CDR3 DNA that was read is TGTGCCAGCAGCTTGGAGCAGGGAGAAGGAACTGAA. It is translated as CASSLEQGEGTE. In full, the CDR3 reads CASSLEQGEGTEAFF.

As concerns this clone: Read coverage stops 3 residues before the CDR3 terminus; the germline J gene supplies the remainder. V is TRBV7-8 and J is TRBJ2-1; 9 bases fit TRBD2. CDR1 SGHVS and CDR2 FQNEAQ come from the germline V gene. The V gene end was trimmed by 1 base and the J gene end by 8 bases; junction bases not matched to a gene: 6. The CDR3 consists of 15 residues. The DNA read from the CDR3 is TGTGCCAGCAGCTTAGAGGAGCGGGAGGTTGATGAG. It encodes CASSLEEREVDE. The whole CDR3 region reads CASSLEEREVDEQFF.

As regards this clone: The read terminates 3 residues ahead of where the CDR3 ends, so the germline J gene completes it. The chain has TRBV7-6 and TRBJ1-2, with TRBD1 identical over 10 bases. Trimming cost V 5 bases and J 3 bases; bases outside gene matches: 9. Germline values: CDR1 SGHVS, CDR2 FNYEAQ. The CDR3 runs to 16 residues. The CDR3 spells CASSPGTGALHYGYTF. The part of the CDR3 DNA that was read is TGTGCCAGCAGCCCCGGGACAGGGGCCTTACACTATGGC. The whole variable domain, remainder taken from reference TRBV7-6 and TRBJ1-2, is GAGVSQSPRYKVTKRGQDVALRCDPISGHVSLYWYRQALGQGPEFLTYFNYEAQQDKSGLPNDRFSAERPEGSISTLTIQRTEQRDSAMYRCASSPGTGALHYGYTFGSGTRLTVV.

On this clone itself: The read finishes 3 residues shy of the CDR3 end, and the germline J gene is used to complete it. The chain combines TRBV11-1 with TRBJ2-1; D may be TRBD1 (6 bases). Per the germline V gene, CDR1 is SGHAT and CDR2 is FQDESV (reference sequence). This CDR3 is built from 13 residues. V gave up 2 bases and J gave up 8 bases, with 10 bases separating them. The CDR3: CASSLTGRDEQFF. The CDR3 bases that were read are TGTGCCAGCAGCTTAACAGGGCGGGATGAG.

The sequenced part of the CDR3 DNA is TGTGCCAGCTCTCCTACCGAGAACACTGAA. Translated: CASSPTENTE. The full CDR3 is CASSPTENTEAFF. V and J are TRBV18 and TRBJ1-1; no reliable D call. The read falls 3 residues short of the CDR3 end, and the missing part is taken from the germline J gene. The germline V gene has CDR1 KGHSH and CDR2 LQKENI. V shed 6 bases and J shed 1 base, with 9 bases lying between them. This CDR3 spans 13 amino acids.

Regarding this clone: The read stops 3 residues short of the end of the CDR3; the missing end is completed from the germline J gene. The J gene is TRBJ2-5, the V gene TRBV20-1; 11 bases line up with TRBD1. V lost 5 bases to trimming and J lost 3 bases; unmatched junction nucleotides: 8. The CDR3 is 15 amino acids. Per germline, CDR1 DFQATT and CDR2 SNEGSKA (reference sequence). CDR3 residues: CSAGGQGAGKETQYF. The CDR3 DNA, read in part, is TGCAGTGCTGGAGGACAGGGGGCGGGTAAAGAGACC.

The CDR3 protein is CASSPPLAGGFSGANVLTF. Incomplete CDR3 DNA: TGTGCCAGCTCACCACCCCTAGCGGGAGGGTTCTCTGGGGCCAACGTC. V usage is TRBV18 and J usage is TRBJ2-6; 12 positions agree with TRBD2. The observed sequence ends 3 residues before the CDR3 terminus, with the missing tail filled in from the germline J gene. The V gene end was trimmed by 0 bases and the J gene end by 0 bases; junction bases not matched to a gene: 3. The CDR3 length is 19 residues. CDR1 and CDR2 (germline): KGHSH, LQKENI. The complete variable domain, with remaining parts taken from reference TRBV18 and TRBJ2-6, reads NAGVMQNPRHLVRRRGQEARLRCSPMKGHSHVYWYRQLPEEGLKFMVYLQKENIIDESGMPKERFSAEFPKEGPSILRIQQVVRGDSAAYFCASSPPLAGGFSGANVLTFGAGSRLTVL.

A note on this clone: The read is 3 residues too short to cover the CDR3 end, so that end is filled in from the germline J gene. V gene TRBV2 combines with J gene TRBJ1-1, with 7 bases aligning to TRBD1. V trimming: 7 bases; J trimming: 2 bases; junction bases outside the gene matches: 4. Germline V lookup: CDR1 SNHLY, CDR2 FYNNEI. The CDR3 sequence is 13 residues long. CDR3 DNA (partial): TGTGCCAGCATGAGGGGGCAAAACACTGAA. It specifies CASMRGQNTE. The full CDR3 protein reads CASMRGQNTEAFF.

A remark on this clone: The read gets to within 3 residues of the CDR3 end, and the germline J gene fills in the rest. The chain combines TRBV12-3 or TRBV12-4 with TRBJ2-2, with TRBD2 matching over 12 bases. This CDR3 has 17 amino acids. V was clipped by 6 bases and J by 1 base; unmatched bases: 6. The sequenced CDR3 bases are TGTGCCAGCAGCCCGACTAGCGGGGGCCGGAACACCGGGGAG. It yields the protein CASSPTSGGRNTGE. The whole CDR3 protein reads CASSPTSGGRNTGELFF.

Worth noting for this clone: The read halts 3 residues ahead of the CDR3 end, with the missing end drawn from the germline J gene. The chain employs TRBV5-4 and TRBJ2-7; the match to TRBD1 covers 10 bases. V trimming: 4 bases; J trimming: 2 bases; junction bases outside the gene matches: 6. Germline V lookup: CDR1 SGHNT, CDR2 YYREEE (reference sequence). The CDR3 extends over 15 amino acids. The sequenced CDR3 bases are TGTGCCAGCAGCACCGGGACAGGGGTTCCCTACGAG. This gives the protein CASSTGTGVPYE. The whole CDR3 is CASSTGTGVPYEQYF.

To note about this clone: The observed sequence ends 3 residues before the CDR3 terminus, with the missing tail filled in from the germline J gene. This chain joins TRBV11-2 and TRBJ1-6, with D possibly matching TRBD1 (5 bases). The germline CDR1 and CDR2 sequences are SGHAT and FQNNGV. The CDR3 sequence is 12 residues long. The CDR3 region is CASSFEGRPLHF. The CDR3 bases that were read are TGTGCCAGCAGCTTCGAGGGGCGGCCC.